The clone carrying this TCR beta chain was detected many times. As yet, its antigen is unknown. This sample is drawn from a study of T cells in Graves' hyperthyroidism and ophthalmopathy. RNA transcripts were the template for amplifying TCR beta CDR3 regions. Researchers ran a first-round RT-PCR on the TCR CDR3 using the HTBI primer set. TCRdb analysed the multiplex PCR reads with MiXCR anew, one entry per CDR3 protein. The sample records about 360,000 distinct CDR3 sequences, approximately 13% being singletons. Germline CDR1 GTSNPN, CDR2 SVGIG (reference sequence). V shed 5 bases and J 0 bases; nucleotides not matched to a gene: 5. This CDR3 is 15 amino acids long. Whole-study findings and limits: Ophthalmopathy was told apart from stable hyperthyroidism by a 13 V-J model.

Sample: blood. The TCR was taken from a woman aged 18-29 years with Graves' hyperthyroidism. The chain uses TRBV30 and TRBJ1-1, with 11 positions matching TRBD1. The CDR3 protein is CAWCPGQGVNTEAFF. The CDR3 DNA reads as TGTGCCTGGTGCCCGGGACAGGGGGTGAACACTGAAGCTTTCTTT.